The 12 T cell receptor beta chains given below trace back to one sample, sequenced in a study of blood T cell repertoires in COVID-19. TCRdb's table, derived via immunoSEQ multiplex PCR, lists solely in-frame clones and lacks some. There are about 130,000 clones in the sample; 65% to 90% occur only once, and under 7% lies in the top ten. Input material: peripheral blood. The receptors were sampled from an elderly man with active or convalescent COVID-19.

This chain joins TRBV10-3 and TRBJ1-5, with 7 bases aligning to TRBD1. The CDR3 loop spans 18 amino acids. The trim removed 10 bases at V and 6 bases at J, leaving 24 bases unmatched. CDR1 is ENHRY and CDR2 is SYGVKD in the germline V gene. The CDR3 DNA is TGTGCCACCACACTGACGACGGACAGGAGAGGAGGTGGTCAGCCCCAGCATTTT. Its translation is CATTLTTDRRGGGQPQHF.

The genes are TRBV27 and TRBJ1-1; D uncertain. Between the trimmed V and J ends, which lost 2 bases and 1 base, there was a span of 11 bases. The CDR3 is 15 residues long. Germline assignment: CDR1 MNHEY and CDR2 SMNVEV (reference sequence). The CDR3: CASSLSGTSNTEAFF. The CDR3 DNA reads TGTGCCAGCAGTTTAAGTGGCACGTCGAACACTGAAGCTTTCTTT.

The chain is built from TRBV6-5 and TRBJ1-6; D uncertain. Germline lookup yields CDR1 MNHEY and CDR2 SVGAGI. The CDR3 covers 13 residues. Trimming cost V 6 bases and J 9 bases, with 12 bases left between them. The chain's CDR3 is CASRLEMVSPLHF. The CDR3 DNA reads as TGTGCCAGCAGACTAGAGATGGTTTCACCCCTCCACTTT.

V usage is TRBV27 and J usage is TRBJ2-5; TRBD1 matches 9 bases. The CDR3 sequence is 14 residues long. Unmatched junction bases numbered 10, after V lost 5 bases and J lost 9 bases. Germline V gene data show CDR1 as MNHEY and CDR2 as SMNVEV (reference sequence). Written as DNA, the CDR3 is TGTGCCAGCAGTCCGGGACAGGGTCAGGGGGCCCAGTACTTC. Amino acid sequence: CASSPGQGQGAQYF.

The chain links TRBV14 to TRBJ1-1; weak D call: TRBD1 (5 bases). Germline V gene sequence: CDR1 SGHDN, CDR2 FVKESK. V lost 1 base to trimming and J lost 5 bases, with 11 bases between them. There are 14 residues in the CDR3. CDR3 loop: CASSQVREGTEAFF. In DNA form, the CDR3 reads TGTGCCAGCAGCCAAGTCAGGGAAGGAACTGAAGCTTTCTTT.

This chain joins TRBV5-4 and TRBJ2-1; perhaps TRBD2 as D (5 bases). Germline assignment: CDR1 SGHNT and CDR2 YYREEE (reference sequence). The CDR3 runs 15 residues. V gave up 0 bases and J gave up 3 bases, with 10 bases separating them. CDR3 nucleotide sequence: TGTGCCAGCAGCTTGGATTCGGGGATCTACAATGAGCAGTTCTTC. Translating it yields CASSLDSGIYNEQFF.

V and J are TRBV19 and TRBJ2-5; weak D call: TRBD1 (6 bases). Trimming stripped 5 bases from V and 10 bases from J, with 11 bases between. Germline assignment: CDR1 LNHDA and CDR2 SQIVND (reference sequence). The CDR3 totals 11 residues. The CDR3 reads CASSFQGSQYF. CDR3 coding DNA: TGTGCCAGTAGTTTCCAGGGGAGCCAGTACTTC.

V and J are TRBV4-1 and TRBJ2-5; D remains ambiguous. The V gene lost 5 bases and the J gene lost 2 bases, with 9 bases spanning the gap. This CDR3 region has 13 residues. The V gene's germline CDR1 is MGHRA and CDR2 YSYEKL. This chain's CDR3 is CASSESWQETQYF. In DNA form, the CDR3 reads TGCGCCAGCAGCGAGTCGTGGCAAGAGACCCAGTACTTC.

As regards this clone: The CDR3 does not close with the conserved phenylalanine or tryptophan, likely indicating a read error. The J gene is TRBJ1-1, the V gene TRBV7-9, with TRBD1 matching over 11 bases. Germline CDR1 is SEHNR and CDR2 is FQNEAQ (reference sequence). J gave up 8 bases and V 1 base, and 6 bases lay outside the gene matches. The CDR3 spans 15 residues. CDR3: CASSLEGQGVKEAFL. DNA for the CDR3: TGTGCCAGCAGCTTAGAGGGACAGGGGGTTAAGGAAGCTTTCCTT.

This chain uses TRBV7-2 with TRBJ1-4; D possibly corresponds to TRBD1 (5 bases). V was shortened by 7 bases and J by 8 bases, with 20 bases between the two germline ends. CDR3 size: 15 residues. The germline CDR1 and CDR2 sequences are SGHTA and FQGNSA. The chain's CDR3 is CASTPTGLTEEKLFF. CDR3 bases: TGTGCCAGCACCCCCACGGGACTAACGGAGGAAAAACTGTTTTTT.

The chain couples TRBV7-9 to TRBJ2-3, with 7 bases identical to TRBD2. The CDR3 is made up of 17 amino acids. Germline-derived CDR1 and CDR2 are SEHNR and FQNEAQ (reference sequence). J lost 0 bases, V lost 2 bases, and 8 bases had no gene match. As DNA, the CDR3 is TGTGCCAGCAGCTTAAGGGCTAGCGGAACTAGCACAGATACGCAGTATTTT. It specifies CASSLRASGTSTDTQYF.

CDR3 DNA sequence: TGTGCCAGCAGTTCCGGACAGAATGAAAAACTGTTTTTT. Encoded protein: CASSSGQNEKLFF. J is TRBJ1-4 and V is TRBV28, with a weak D call TRBD1 (6 bases). This CDR3 has 13 residues. V lost 4 bases and J 5 bases, leaving 8 bases between the germline ends. Germline V gives CDR1 MDHEN, CDR2 SYDVKM.